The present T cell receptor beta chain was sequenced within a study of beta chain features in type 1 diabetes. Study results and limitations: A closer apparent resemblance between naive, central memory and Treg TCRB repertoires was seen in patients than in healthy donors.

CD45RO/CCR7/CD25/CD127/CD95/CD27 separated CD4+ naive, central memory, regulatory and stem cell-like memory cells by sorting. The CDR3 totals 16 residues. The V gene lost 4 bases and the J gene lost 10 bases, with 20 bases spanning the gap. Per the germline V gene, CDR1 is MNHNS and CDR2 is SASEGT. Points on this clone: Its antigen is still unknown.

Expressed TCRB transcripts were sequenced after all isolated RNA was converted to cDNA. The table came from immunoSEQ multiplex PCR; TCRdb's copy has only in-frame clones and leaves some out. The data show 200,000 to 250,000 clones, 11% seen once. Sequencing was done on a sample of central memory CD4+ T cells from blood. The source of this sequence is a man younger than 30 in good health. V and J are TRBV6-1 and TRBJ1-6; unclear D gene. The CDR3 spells CASSGPRPILISPLHF. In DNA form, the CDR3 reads TGTGCCAGCAGTGGTCCACGCCCTATCCTTATATCACCCCTCCACTTT.